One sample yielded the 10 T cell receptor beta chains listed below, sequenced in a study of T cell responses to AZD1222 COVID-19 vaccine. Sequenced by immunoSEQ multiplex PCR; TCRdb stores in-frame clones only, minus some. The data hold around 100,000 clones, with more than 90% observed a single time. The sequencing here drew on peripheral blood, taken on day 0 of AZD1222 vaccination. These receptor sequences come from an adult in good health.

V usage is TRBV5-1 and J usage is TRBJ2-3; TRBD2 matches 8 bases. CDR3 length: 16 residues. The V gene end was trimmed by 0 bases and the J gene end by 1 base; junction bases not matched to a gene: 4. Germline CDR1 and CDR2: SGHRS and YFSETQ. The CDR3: CASSLEFSGGTDTQYF. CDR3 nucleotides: TGCGCCAGCAGCTTGGAGTTTAGCGGGGGCACAGATACGCAGTATTTT.

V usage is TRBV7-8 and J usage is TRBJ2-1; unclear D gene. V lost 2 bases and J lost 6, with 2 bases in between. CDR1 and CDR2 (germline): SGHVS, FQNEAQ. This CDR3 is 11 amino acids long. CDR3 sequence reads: CASSLLNEQFF. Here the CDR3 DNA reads TGTGCCAGCAGCTTACTCAATGAGCAGTTCTTC.

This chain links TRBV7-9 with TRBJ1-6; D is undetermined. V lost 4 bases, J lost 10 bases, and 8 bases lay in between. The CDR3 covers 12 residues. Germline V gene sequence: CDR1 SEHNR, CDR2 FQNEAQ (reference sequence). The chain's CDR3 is CASSYEGSPLHF. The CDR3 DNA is TGTGCCAGCAGCTACGAAGGATCACCCCTCCACTTT. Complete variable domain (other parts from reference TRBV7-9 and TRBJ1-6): DTGVSQNPRHKITKRGQNVTFRCDPISEHNRLYWYRQTLGQGPEFLTYFQNEAQLEKSRLLSDRFSAERPKGSFSTLEIQRTEQGDSAMYLCASSYEGSPLHFGNGTRLTVT.

CDR3 sequence: CASSSQGSNTGELFF. CDR3 DNA sequence: TGTGCCAGCAGCTCCCAGGGGTCGAACACCGGGGAGCTGTTTTTT. The chain links TRBV11-2 to TRBJ2-2; TRBD1 might be the D (6 bases). Germline V gene data show CDR1 as SGHAT and CDR2 as FQNNGV. This CDR3 has 15 residues. With 4 bases removed from V and 0 bases from J, the gap between germline ends came to 9 bases.

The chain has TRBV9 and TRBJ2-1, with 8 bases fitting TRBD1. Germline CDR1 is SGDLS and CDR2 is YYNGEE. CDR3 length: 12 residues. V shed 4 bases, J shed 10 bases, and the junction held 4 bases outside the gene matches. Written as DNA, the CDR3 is TGTGCCAGCAGCACCGGGACAGGAGAGCAGTTCTTC. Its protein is CASSTGTGEQFF.

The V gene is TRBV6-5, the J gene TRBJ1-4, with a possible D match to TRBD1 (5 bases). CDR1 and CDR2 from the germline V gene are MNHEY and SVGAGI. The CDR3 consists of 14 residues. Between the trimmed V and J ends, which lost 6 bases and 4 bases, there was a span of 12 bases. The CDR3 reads CASSRQNVNEKLFF. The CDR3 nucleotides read TGTGCCAGCAGCCGACAGAACGTTAATGAAAAACTGTTTTTT.

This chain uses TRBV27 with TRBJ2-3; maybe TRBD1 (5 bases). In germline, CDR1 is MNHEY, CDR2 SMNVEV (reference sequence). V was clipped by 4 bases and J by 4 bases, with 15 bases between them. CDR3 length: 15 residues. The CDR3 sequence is CASSSQSSRADTQYF. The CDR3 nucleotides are TGTGCCAGCAGTTCCCAATCATCCAGGGCAGATACGCAGTATTTT.

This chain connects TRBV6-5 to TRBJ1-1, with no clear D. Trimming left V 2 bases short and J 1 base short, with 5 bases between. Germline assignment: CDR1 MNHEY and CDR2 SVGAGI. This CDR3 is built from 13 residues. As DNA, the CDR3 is TGTGCCAGCAGTTACAAGGGGAACACTGAAGCTTTCTTT. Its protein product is CASSYKGNTEAFF.

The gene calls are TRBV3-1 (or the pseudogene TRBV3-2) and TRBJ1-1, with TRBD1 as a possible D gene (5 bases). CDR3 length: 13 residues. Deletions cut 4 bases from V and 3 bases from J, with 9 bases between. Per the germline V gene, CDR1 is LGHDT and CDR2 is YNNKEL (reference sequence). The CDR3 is CASSPGGYTEAFF. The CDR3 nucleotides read TGTGCCAGCAGCCCCGGGGGATACACTGAAGCTTTCTTT.

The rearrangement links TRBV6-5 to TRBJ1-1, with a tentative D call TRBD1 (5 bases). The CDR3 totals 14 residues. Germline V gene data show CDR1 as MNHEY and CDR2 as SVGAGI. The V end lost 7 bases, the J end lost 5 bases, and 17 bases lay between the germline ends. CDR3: CASTTGRGGTEAFF. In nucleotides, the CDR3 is TGTGCCAGCACCACGGGTAGGGGTGGAACTGAAGCTTTCTTT.